These 24 T cell receptor beta chains originate from one sample sequenced in a study of blood T cell repertoires in COVID-19. The protocol was immunoSEQ multiplex PCR, while the TCRdb copy is restricted to in-frame clones and leaves out a portion. The table lists approximately 200,000 clones, less than 90% of them singletons, with roughly 2% in the top ten. The sequencing input was peripheral blood. The receptors stem from a woman aged 50 to 60 with acute or convalescent COVID-19.

J is TRBJ2-3 and V is TRBV5-1; a possible D gene is TRBD1 (6 bases). V was shortened by 4 bases and J by 2 bases, with 20 bases between the two germline ends. In germline, CDR1 is SGHRS, CDR2 YFSETQ. This CDR3 contains 17 residues. The CDR3 loop is CASSPSWDIRNTDTQYF. CDR3 coding DNA: TGCGCCAGCAGCCCCTCTTGGGACATCCGAAACACAGATACGCAGTATTTT.

The chain has TRBV27 and TRBJ2-3; no clear D gene. Germline V gene lookup returns CDR1 MNHEY and CDR2 SMNVEV (reference sequence). The V end was cut by 7 bases, the J end by 2 bases, with 13 bases between. This CDR3 has 14 amino acids. The DNA for the CDR3 is TGTGCCAGCACTTACGGCGACAACACAGATACGCAGTATTTT. It specifies CASTYGDNTDTQYF.

The gene calls are TRBV12-5 and TRBJ2-1; 15 positions match TRBD2. Germline-derived CDR1 and CDR2 are LGHNT and FRNRAP. The CDR3 is 16 residues long. V trimming: 5 bases; J trimming: 10 bases; junction bases outside the gene matches: 9. CDR3 in amino acids: CASGTGLAGGRGEQFF. Written as DNA, the CDR3 is TGTGCTAGTGGTACGGGACTAGCGGGGGGCCGCGGGGAGCAGTTCTTC.

The rearrangement joins TRBV27 to TRBJ1-1; no clear D. The germline CDR1 and CDR2 sequences are MNHEY and SMNVEV (reference sequence). CDR3 length: 14 amino acids. V was cut by 2 bases and J by 2 bases, with 9 bases left in between. The CDR3 sequence: CASSLTTPNTEAFF. The CDR3, as DNA: TGTGCCAGCAGTTTAACGACACCCAACACTGAAGCTTTCTTT.

The rearrangement links TRBV4-2 to TRBJ2-1, with 7 positions matching TRBD1. Per the germline V gene, CDR1 is LGHNA and CDR2 is YNFKEQ. This CDR3 is built from 16 residues. V dropped 0 bases and J dropped 2; count of bases not matched to a gene: 4. CDR3: CASSQDEQGAYNEQFF. The CDR3 DNA reads TGTGCCAGCAGCCAAGATGAGCAGGGGGCCTACAATGAGCAGTTCTTC.

The gene calls are TRBV2 and TRBJ1-3, with D possibly TRBD1 on 5 matching bases. The CDR3 consists of 13 residues. Between the trimmed V and J ends, which lost 6 bases and 0 bases, there was a span of 6 bases. The germline CDR1 and CDR2 sequences are SNHLY and FYNNEI. In DNA, the CDR3 is TGTGCCAGCAGACAGGACTCTGGAAACACCATATATTTT. Its translation: CASRQDSGNTIYF.

This chain joins TRBV21-1 and TRBJ1-4; TRBD1 is taken as the D call from the table, unchecked against the DNA. TRBV21-1 is recorded as a pseudogene. The CDR3 covers 19 residues. CDR3 in amino acids: CASSKKSGQGRSTNEKLFF. In nucleotides, the CDR3 is TGTGCCAGCAGCAAAAAAAGCGGACAGGGGCGCTCAACTAATGAAAAACTGTTTTTT.

The chain carries TRBV6-5 and TRBJ1-2, with D maybe TRBD1 (6 bases). The length of the CDR3 is 12 residues. The V end lost 7 bases, the J end lost 6 bases, and 12 bases lay between the germline ends. Germline V CDR1 and CDR2: MNHEY, SVGAGI. The CDR3 is CASKLSGDGYTF. The CDR3 DNA reads as TGTGCCAGCAAACTCTCAGGGGATGGCTACACCTTC.

The rearrangement joins TRBV20-1 to TRBJ1-5; D not resolved. The CDR3 loop spans 14 amino acids. Germline CDR1 is DFQATT and CDR2 is SNEGSKA (reference sequence). Trimming pared 3 bases from V and 4 bases from J, leaving 13 bases between. CDR3 sequence reads: CSASSLEPNQPQHF. DNA of the CDR3: TGCAGTGCTAGTTCGTTAGAGCCGAATCAGCCCCAGCATTTT.

This clone appeared a few times. At the DNA level, this CDR3 is encoded by other sequences in the same sample as well. The chain carries TRBV6-5 and TRBJ1-1; a weak D match, TRBD1 (5 bases). The CDR3 extends over 14 amino acids. V was clipped by 0 bases and J by 1 base, with 6 bases between them. From germline, CDR1 is MNHEY and CDR2 SVGAGI. The CDR3 DNA sequence: TGTGCCAGCAGTTACTCAACAGGGAACACTGAAGCTTTCTTT. Translating it yields CASSYSTGNTEAFF.

The J gene is TRBJ1-2, the V gene TRBV14; the D is unclear. Germline V gives CDR1 SGHDN, CDR2 FVKESK. Trimming removed 3 bases from V and 3 bases from J, with 14 bases in between. This CDR3 region has 15 residues. The CDR3 DNA follows: TGTGCCAGCAGCCACCCGTCCAGGCGGGACTATGGCTACACCTTC. It specifies CASSHPSRRDYGYTF.

The chain couples TRBV11-3 to TRBJ2-1; no definite D call. Trimming removed 5 bases at V and 9 bases at J, with 14 bases between. The CDR3 extends over 13 amino acids. CDR1 is SGHNT and CDR2 is YENEEA in the germline V gene. The CDR3 here is CASSPDMGFEQFF. The CDR3 coding sequence is TGTGCCAGCAGCCCCGATATGGGCTTTGAGCAGTTCTTC.

The chain couples TRBV7-9 to TRBJ1-1, with D maybe TRBD1 (5 bases). The V gene's germline CDR1 is SEHNR and CDR2 FQNEAQ (reference sequence). This CDR3 has 13 residues. The ends were cut back, 6 bases at V and 5 bases at J, with 13 bases in the middle. For the CDR3, the DNA is TGTGCCAGCAGGGGAGGGGCAGATACTGAAGCTTTCTTT. Amino acids: CASRGGADTEAFF. Supplemented by reference TRBV7-9 and TRBJ1-1, the full variable domain reads DTGVSQNPRHKITKRGQNVTFRCDPISEHNRLYWYRQTLGQGPEFLTYFQNEAQLEKSRLLSDRFSAERPKGSFSTLEIQRTEQGDSAMYLCASRGGADTEAFFGQGTRLTVV.

In its sample, this clone was seen once. The chain uses TRBV3-1 (or the pseudogene TRBV3-2) and TRBJ2-5; TRBD1 is a possible D gene (6 bases). The CDR3 spans 14 residues. Between the trimmed V and J ends, which lost 2 bases and 4 bases, there was a span of 11 bases. The germline V gene encodes CDR1 LGHDT and CDR2 YNNKEL (reference sequence). CDR3 sequence reads: CASSQLQGGETQYF. The CDR3 DNA follows: TGTGCCAGCAGCCAACTACAGGGTGGAGAGACCCAGTACTTC.

The rearrangement links TRBV5-1 to TRBJ1-1; D gene unclear. V lost 0 bases and J 1 base, leaving 16 bases between the germline ends. The CDR3 is 17 residues long. CDR1 SGHRS and CDR2 YFSETQ come from the germline V gene. In DNA, the CDR3 is TGCGCCAGCAGCTTGGTTCCCCGGGATTCAGGGAACACTGAAGCTTTCTTT. It encodes CASSLVPRDSGNTEAFF.

V usage is TRBV6-2 or TRBV6-3 and J usage is TRBJ2-7; 13 bases align to TRBD2. Trimming removed 1 base from V and 6 bases from J; junction bases left unmatched: 3. Germline V gene data show CDR1 as MNHEY and CDR2 as SVGEGT. The CDR3 sequence is 15 residues long. The CDR3: CASSYWTSGGPEQYF. Here the CDR3 DNA reads TGTGCCAGCAGTTACTGGACTAGCGGGGGTCCCGAGCAGTACTTC.

Only a few counts were recorded for this clone. The chain employs TRBV5-4 and TRBJ2-7; 15 bases match TRBD2. CDR3 size: 18 residues. Germline CDR1 is SGHNT and CDR2 is YYREEE (reference sequence). The V segment lost 3 bases and the J segment 0 bases; nucleotides outside the gene matches: 7. The CDR3 reads CASSSPGLAGGLSYEQYF. The CDR3 nucleotides are TGTGCCAGCAGCTCCCCGGGACTAGCGGGAGGACTCTCCTACGAGCAGTACTTC.

This clone was detected only a few times. This rearrangement joins TRBV6-4 to TRBJ2-1, with 8 bases aligning to TRBD2. Unmatched junction bases numbered 3, after V lost 0 bases and J lost 5 bases. The CDR3 length is 15 residues. CDR1 and CDR2 (germline): MRHNA, SNTAGT. The CDR3 is CASSDSAGGHNEQFF. CDR3 in DNA: TGTGCCAGCAGTGACTCTGCGGGGGGACACAATGAGCAGTTCTTC.

The chain is built from TRBV13 and TRBJ1-2; TRBD1 agrees at 9 bases. The CDR3 is made up of 15 amino acids. Germline V gene data show CDR1 as PRHDT and CDR2 as FYEKMQ (reference sequence). The V segment lost 0 bases and the J segment 1 base; nucleotides outside the gene matches: 0. This CDR3 is CASSLGTGGNYGYTF. CDR3 bases: TGTGCCAGCAGCTTAGGGACAGGGGGTAACTATGGCTACACCTTC.

The chain uses TRBV5-5 and TRBJ1-2; tentative D call: TRBD1 (5 bases). CDR3 length equals 14 residues. V dropped 3 bases and J dropped 0 bases, with 9 bases sitting between them. CDR1 is SGHKS, CDR2 YYEKEE, per germline (reference sequence). The CDR3 bases are TGTGCCAGCAGCTACGACAGAACTAACTATGGCTACACCTTC. Its protein is CASSYDRTNYGYTF.

The chain carries TRBV11-3 and TRBJ2-5, with TRBD2 identical over 9 bases. The CDR3 totals 18 residues. V lost 3 bases and J lost 2; bases outside the gene matches: 13. Germline CDR1 SGHNT, CDR2 YENEEA. This CDR3 is CASSFSSLGSGGQETQYF. CDR3 sequence (DNA): TGTGCCAGCAGCTTTAGCTCCCTGGGTAGCGGGGGTCAAGAGACCCAGTACTTC. Full variable domain (remainder filled in from reference TRBV11-3 and TRBJ2-5): EAGVVQSPRYKIIEKKQPVAFWCNPISGHNTLYWYLQNLGQGPELLIRYENEEAVDDSQLPKDRFSAERLKGVDSTLKIQPAELGDSAVYLCASSFSSLGSGGQETQYFGPGTRLLVL.

The genes are TRBV5-4 and TRBJ2-3; 8 bases are a match to TRBD2. Trimming cost V 4 bases and J 1 base; bases outside gene matches: 8. Germline-derived CDR1 and CDR2 are SGHNT and YYREEE (reference sequence). This CDR3 has 16 amino acids. CDR3 amino acids: CASSEELAGGTDTQYF. The CDR3 DNA follows: TGTGCCAGCAGCGAGGAGCTAGCGGGTGGCACAGATACGCAGTATTTT.

This chain's CDR3 is CASSPGYNEQFF. CDR3 nucleotide sequence: TGTGCCAGCAGCCCAGGGTACAATGAGCAGTTCTTC. The rearrangement uses TRBV13 and TRBJ2-1, with D tentatively TRBD1 (5 bases). CDR3 size: 12 residues. The germline CDR1 and CDR2 sequences are PRHDT and FYEKMQ (reference sequence). Trimming pared 5 bases from V and 4 bases from J, leaving 6 bases between.

The chain links TRBV3-1 (or the pseudogene TRBV3-2) to TRBJ2-7, with D possibly TRBD1 on 6 matching bases. V dropped 4 bases and J dropped 1 base, with 14 bases sitting between them. CDR1 LGHDT and CDR2 YNNKEL come from the germline V gene (reference sequence). The CDR3 extends over 15 amino acids. The CDR3: CASSLSDRFSYEQYF. The CDR3 DNA reads as TGTGCCAGCAGCCTTTCGGACAGATTTTCCTACGAGCAGTACTTC.